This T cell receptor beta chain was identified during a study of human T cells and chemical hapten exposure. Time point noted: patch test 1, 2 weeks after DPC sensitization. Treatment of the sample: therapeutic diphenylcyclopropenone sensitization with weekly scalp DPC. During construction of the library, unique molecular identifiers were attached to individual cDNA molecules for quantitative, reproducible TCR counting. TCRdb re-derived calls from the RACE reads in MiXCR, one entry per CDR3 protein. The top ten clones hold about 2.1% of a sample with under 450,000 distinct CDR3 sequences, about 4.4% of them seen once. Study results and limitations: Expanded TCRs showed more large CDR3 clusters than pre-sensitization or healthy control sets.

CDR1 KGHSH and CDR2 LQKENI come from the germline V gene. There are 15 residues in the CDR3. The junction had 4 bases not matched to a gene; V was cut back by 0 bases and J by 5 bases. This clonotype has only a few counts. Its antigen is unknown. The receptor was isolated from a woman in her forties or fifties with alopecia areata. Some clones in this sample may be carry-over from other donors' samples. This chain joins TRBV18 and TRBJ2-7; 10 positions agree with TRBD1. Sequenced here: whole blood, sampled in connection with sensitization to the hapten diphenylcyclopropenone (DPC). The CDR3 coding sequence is TGTGCCAGCTCACCACCGAGGACAGGGGGAGACGAGCAGTACTTC. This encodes CASSPPRTGGDEQYF.